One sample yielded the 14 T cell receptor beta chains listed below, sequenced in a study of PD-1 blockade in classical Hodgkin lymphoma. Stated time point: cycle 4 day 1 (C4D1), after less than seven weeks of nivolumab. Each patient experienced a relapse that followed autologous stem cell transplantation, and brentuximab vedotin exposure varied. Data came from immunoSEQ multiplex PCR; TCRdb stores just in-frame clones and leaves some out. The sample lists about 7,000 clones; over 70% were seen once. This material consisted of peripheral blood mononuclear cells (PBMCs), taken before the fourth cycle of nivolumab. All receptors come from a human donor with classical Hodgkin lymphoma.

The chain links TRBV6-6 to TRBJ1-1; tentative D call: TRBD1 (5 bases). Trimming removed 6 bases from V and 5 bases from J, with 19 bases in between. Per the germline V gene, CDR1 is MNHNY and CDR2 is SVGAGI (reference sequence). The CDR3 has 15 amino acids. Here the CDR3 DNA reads TGTGCCAGCAGCCCCCCCGGGGGACTAACGACTGAAGCTTTCTTT. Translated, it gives CASSPPGGLTTEAFF.

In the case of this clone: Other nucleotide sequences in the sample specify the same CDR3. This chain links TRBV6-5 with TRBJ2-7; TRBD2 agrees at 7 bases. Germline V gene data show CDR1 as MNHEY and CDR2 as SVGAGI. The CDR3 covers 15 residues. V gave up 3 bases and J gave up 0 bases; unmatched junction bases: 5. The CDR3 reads CASSYESSGSYEQYF. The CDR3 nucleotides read TGTGCCAGCAGTTATGAGTCTAGCGGCTCCTACGAGCAGTACTTC.

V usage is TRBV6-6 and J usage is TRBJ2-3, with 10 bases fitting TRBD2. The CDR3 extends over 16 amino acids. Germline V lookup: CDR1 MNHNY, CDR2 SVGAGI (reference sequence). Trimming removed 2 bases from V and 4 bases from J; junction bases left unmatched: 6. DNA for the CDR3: TGTGCCAGCAGTTACGGCCTAGCGGGAGTTCCAGATACGCAGTATTTT. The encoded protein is CASSYGLAGVPDTQYF.

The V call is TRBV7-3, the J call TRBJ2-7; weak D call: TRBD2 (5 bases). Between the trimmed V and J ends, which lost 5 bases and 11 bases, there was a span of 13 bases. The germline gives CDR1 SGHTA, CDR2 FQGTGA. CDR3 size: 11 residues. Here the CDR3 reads CASSPDWEKYF. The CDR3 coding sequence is TGTGCCAGCAGCCCCGACTGGGAGAAGTACTTC.

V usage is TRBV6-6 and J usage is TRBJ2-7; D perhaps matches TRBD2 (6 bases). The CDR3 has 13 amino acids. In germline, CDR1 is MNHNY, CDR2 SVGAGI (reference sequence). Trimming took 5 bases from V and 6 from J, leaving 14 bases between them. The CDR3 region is CASSLMEGVEQYF. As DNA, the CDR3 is TGTGCCAGCAGTCTAATGGAGGGAGTCGAGCAGTACTTC.

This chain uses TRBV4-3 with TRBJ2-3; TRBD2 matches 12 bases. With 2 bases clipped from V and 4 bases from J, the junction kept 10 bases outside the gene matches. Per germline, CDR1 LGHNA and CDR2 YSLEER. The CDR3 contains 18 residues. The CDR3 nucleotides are TGCGCCAGCAGCCAAATGGGACTAGCGGGTTCCACGGCAGATACGCAGTATTTT. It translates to CASSQMGLAGSTADTQYF.

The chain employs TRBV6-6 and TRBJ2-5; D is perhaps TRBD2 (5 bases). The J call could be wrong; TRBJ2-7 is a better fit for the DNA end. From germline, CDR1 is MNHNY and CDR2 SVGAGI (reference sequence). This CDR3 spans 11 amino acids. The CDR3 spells CAGGGIHEQYF. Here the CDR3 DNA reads TGTGCCGGAGGAGGCATCCACGAGCAGTACTTC.

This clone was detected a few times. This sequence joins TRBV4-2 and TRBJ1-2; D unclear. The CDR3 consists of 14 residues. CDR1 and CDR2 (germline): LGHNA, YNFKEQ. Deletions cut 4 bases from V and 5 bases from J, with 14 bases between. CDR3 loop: CASSPPGKKYGYTF. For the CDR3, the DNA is TGTGCCAGCAGCCCCCCCGGCAAGAAGTATGGCTACACCTTC.

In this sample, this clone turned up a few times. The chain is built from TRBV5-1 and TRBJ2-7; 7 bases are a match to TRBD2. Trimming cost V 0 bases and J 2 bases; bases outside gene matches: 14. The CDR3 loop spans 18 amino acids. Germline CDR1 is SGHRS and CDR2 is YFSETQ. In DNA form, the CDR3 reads TGCGCCAGCAGCTTGGCCTCATTACGGGGGGTGTGGACCTACGAGCAGTACTTC. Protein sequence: CASSLASLRGVWTYEQYF.

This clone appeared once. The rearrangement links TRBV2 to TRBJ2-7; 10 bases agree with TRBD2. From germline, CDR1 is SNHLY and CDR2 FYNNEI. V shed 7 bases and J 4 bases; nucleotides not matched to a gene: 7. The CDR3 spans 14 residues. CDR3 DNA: TGTGCCAGCAACATAGCGGGAGGTGGTTACGAGCAGTACTTC. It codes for CASNIAGGGYEQYF. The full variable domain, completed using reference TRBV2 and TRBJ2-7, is EPEVTQTPSHQVTQMGQEVILRCVPISNHLYFYWYRQILGQKVEFLVSFYNNEISEKSEIFDDQFSVERPDGSNFTLKIRSTKLEDSAMYFCASNIAGGGYEQYFGPGTRLTVT.

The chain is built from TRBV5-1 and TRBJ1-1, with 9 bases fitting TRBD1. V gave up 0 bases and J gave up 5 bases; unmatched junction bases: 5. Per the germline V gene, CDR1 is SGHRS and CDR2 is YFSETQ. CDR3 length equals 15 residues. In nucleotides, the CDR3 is TGCGCCAGCAGCTTGGGGACAGGGGCCCCGACTGAAGCTTTCTTT. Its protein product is CASSLGTGAPTEAFF.

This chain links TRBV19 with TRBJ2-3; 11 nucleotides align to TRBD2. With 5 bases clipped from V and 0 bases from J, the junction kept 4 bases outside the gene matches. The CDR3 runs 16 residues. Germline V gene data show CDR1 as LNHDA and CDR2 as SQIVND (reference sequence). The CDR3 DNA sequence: TGTGCCAGTAGTCCGTGGACTAGCGGGAGCACAGATACGCAGTATTTT. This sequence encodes CASSPWTSGSTDTQYF.

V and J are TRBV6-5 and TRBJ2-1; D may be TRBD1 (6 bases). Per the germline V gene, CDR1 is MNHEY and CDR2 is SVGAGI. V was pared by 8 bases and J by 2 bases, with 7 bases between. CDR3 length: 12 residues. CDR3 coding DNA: TGTGCCAGCCGGGACACCTACAATGAGCAGTTCTTC. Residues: CASRDTYNEQFF.

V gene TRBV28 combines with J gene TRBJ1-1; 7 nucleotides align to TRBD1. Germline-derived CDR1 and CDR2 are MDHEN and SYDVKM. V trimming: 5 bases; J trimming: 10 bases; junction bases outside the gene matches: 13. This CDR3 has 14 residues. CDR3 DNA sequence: TGTGCCAGCAGTCCAGGACAGGATAGCCTTGTAGCTTTCTTT. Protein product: CASSPGQDSLVAFF.